This T cell receptor (beta chain) appears in the sequencing data of a study of T cells in Graves' hyperthyroidism and ophthalmopathy (dated by TCRdb to between 2018 and 2020). Turning to the overall study: Peripheral blood samples were taken at the time of initial diagnosis, prior to any treatment. To identify distinguishing TCR V-J signatures, a discovery cohort of 100 patients was used, comprising some 45 with Graves' ophthalmopathy and under 60 with stable Graves' hyperthyroidism. An independent validation cohort of 18 to 20 hyperthyroidism patients and over 15 patients who later progressed to ophthalmopathy tested prospective prediction of ophthalmopathy. The roughly 94 discovery patients were randomly divided into training and test sets at a 7:3 ratio. In addition, the study compared T-cell repertoires in thyroid tissue and in blood from several Graves' hyperthyroidism patients. After blood sampling, hyperthyroidism patients were treated with methimazole at a starting dose of 30 mg daily, and ophthalmopathy patients were treated with high-dose intravenous methylprednisolone. The paper describes TCR Vbeta CDR3 sequencing of some 130 peripheral blood samples, made up of around 41 ophthalmopathy patients, approximately 76 hyperthyroidism patients and 17 progressor patients.

In the ophthalmopathy patients, disease was moderately to severely active, with a Clinical Activity Score of 3 or more, a NOSPECS grade of 4 or more, and a duration of less than 3 months. Exclusion was applied to patients with uncontrolled infections, other autoimmune diseases, pregnancy or lactation. Clinical symptoms, serum thyroxine and TRAb, thyroid ultrasound, and orbital computed tomography formed the basis for the diagnoses. PBMCs were separated from around 9.1 ml of fresh peripheral blood using Ficoll-Paque density gradient centrifugation. Trizol reagent was used to extract total RNA, and RNA quality was then checked on an Agilent 2100 Bioanalyzer. General findings and caveats noted by the study authors: In validation, the model predicted progression to ophthalmopathy with 55% to 71% sensitivity and 72% to 75% specificity, a median of 6.5 months before onset. Sample size was not statistically predetermined, and blinding of investigators to group allocation was not performed. Blood samples also contained most of the expanded thyroid clonotypes (frequency above 0.001), which suggests that blood repertoires may reflect thyroid immune responses. A 13 V-J signature model separated ophthalmopathy from stable hyperthyroidism, with roughly 88% sensitivity and roughly 81% specificity in cross-validation and 80%/75% in testing.

In regard to this clonotype: Its antigen is not yet known. Base qualities are not recorded, but no much larger clone differs from it by a single base.

The TCR beta CDR3 regions were amplified from the RNA transcripts. The TCR CDR3 was subjected to a first round of RT-PCR using the HTBI primer set and the Qiagen OneStep RT-PCR kit. Libraries were constructed in a second round of multiplex PCR, after which size selection and purification were performed. The libraries were sequenced on an Illumina HiSeq2000 using paired-end 100 bp reads. The authors processed their data as follows. SOAPnuke was used to process the raw data, with reads discarded if the reads contained adapters or uncalled bases, had a mean Phred below 15, or lacked an exact constant-primer or identifier match. High-quality paired reads were merged using COPE v1.2.5, and each unique nucleotide sequence was defined as a clonotype. MiTCR v1.1 was used to align clonotypes to the IMGT TRBV, TRBD and TRBJ reference segments. Only V-J combinations with frequency above 0.0001, covering about 99% of repertoires, were analysed. A TCS score was defined as the ratio of F50 (clonal expansion) to E x V (chaos), with BLOSUM62-based TCRdist applied between CDR3 peptides within each V-J. Welch's t-statistics and random forest reduced around 550 V-J features to 13, which were used in a naive Bayes classifier (R e1071). Using fastp trimming at Q25 and MiXCR clonotype assembly, TCRdb reanalyzed the public sequencing data and kept in-frame beta chains. Merged by CDR3 protein, the rows form single entries marked with the most common genes and DNA. TCRdb's processing, not the authors', yielded these V and J calls. The sample yields 490,000 or so distinct CDR3 sequences; 20% to 25% were counted once. Jointly, the top ten make up under 55% of the sample.

The germline V gene sets CDR1 to MNHEY and CDR2 to SVGEGT. Measured from the cysteine to the phenylalanine, the CDR3 is 13 residues long. Of all the DNA, just the CDR3 is kept, 39 bases in frame from base 1. Between the V and J ends, shortened by 8 bases and 0 bases respectively, the junction contains 10 bases. The sequence is built from TRBV6-2 or TRBV6-3 and TRBJ1-1, with TRBD1 perhaps the D gene, on 5 matching bases. Sequencing was performed on blood. The sequence was obtained from a woman between 70 and 85 years old with Graves' ophthalmopathy. Here is the DNA: TGTGCCAGCTGGGGGATAATGAACACTGAAGCTTTCTTT. Its protein reads: CASWGIMNTEAFF.